The rows below give T cell receptor beta chains drawn from one sample of a study of T cells in Graves' hyperthyroidism and ophthalmopathy. TCRdb recomputed calls from the multiplex PCR reads with MiXCR, one row per CDR3 protein. The table includes around 760,000 distinct CDR3 sequences, around a third detected once. The sequencing sample was made of blood. The receptors come from a woman aged 40-49 years with Graves' hyperthyroidism. CDR3s include the opening cysteine and the closing phenylalanine or tryptophan. The order of the fields is D gene, clone size, J gene, V gene, CDR3 protein, CDR3 DNA. A D gene is named only where the DNA matches it firmly. The listing skips clone size in some rows; elsewhere it reads once, few, many or a size class.

D gene: .; clone size: .; J gene: TRBJ2-5; V gene: TRBV6-5; CDR3 protein: CASSAGVRETQYF; CDR3 DNA: TGTGCCAGCAGTGCAGGGGTCCGGGAGACCCAGTACTTC
D gene: .; clone size: many; J gene: TRBJ2-5; V gene: TRBV20-1; CDR3 protein: CSARVGVETQYF; CDR3 DNA: TGCAGTGCTAGAGTTGGTGTGGAGACCCAGTACTTC
D gene: .; clone size: few; J gene: TRBJ1-1; V gene: TRBV12-3/TRBV12-4; CDR3 protein: CASSLGGPGTEAFF; CDR3 DNA: TGTGCCAGCAGTTTGGGGGGACCGGGCACTGAAGCTTTCTTT
D gene: TRBD1; clone size: .; J gene: TRBJ1-4; V gene: TRBV27; CDR3 protein: CASRAGQRNEKLFF; CDR3 DNA: TGTGCCAGCCGGGCGGGACAGCGGAATGAAAAACTGTTTTTT
D gene: TRBD1; clone size: many; J gene: TRBJ1-5; V gene: TRBV7-9; CDR3 protein: CASSRTGSASQPQHF; CDR3 DNA: TGTGCCAGCAGTAGGACAGGGTCCGCTTCTCAGCCCCAGCATTTT
D gene: .; clone size: many; J gene: TRBJ1-1; V gene: TRBV7-3; CDR3 protein: CASSLTTGTEAFF; CDR3 DNA: TGTGCCAGCAGCTTAACGACAGGCACTGAAGCTTTCTTT
D gene: .; clone size: few; J gene: TRBJ2-2; V gene: TRBV6-1; CDR3 protein: CASSYYQGTGELFF; CDR3 DNA: TGTGCCAGCAGTTACTATCAGGGCACCGGGGAGCTGTTTTTT
D gene: .; clone size: .; J gene: TRBJ1-4; V gene: TRBV7-2; CDR3 protein: CASSRGTSGREKLFF; CDR3 DNA: TGTGCCAGCAGCCGGGGGACTAGCGGGAGAGAAAAACTGTTTTTT
D gene: .; clone size: .; J gene: TRBJ2-3; V gene: TRBV10-3; CDR3 protein: CAIKYKEDSPTDTQYF; CDR3 DNA: TGTGCCATCAAATATAAGGAGGACAGTCCCACAGATACGCAGTATTTT
D gene: .; clone size: .; J gene: TRBJ1-1; V gene: TRBV18; CDR3 protein: CASSPLEGDRTEAFF; CDR3 DNA: TGTGCCAGCTCACCACTGGAAGGGGATCGCACTGAAGCTTTCTTT
D gene: .; clone size: .; J gene: TRBJ1-1; V gene: TRBV12-3/TRBV12-4; CDR3 protein: CASSYLTREAFF; CDR3 DNA: TGTGCCAGCAGTTACCTCACACGGGAAGCTTTCTTT
D gene: .; clone size: .; J gene: TRBJ1-5; V gene: TRBV19; CDR3 protein: CAISDGVYQPQHF; CDR3 DNA: TGTGCCATTTCTGACGGGGTCTATCAGCCCCAGCATTTT
D gene: TRBD1; clone size: few; J gene: TRBJ2-7; V gene: TRBV5-6; CDR3 protein: CASSEDRFDSYEQYF; CDR3 DNA: TGTGCCAGCAGCGAGGACAGGTTCGACTCCTACGAGCAGTACTTC
D gene: .; clone size: .; J gene: TRBJ1-1; V gene: TRBV7-2; CDR3 protein: CASSLAEGPNTEAFF; CDR3 DNA: TGTGCCAGCAGCTTAGCGGAGGGGCCGAACACTGAAGCTTTCTTT
D gene: TRBD1; clone size: few; J gene: TRBJ2-3; V gene: TRBV7-9; CDR3 protein: CASSSDRGTQYF; CDR3 DNA: TGTGCCAGCAGCTCCGACAGGGGTACGCAGTATTTT
D gene: TRBD2; clone size: few; J gene: TRBJ2-5; V gene: TRBV19; CDR3 protein: CASSSLAGGLETQYF; CDR3 DNA: TGTGCCAGTAGTTCCCTAGCGGGGGGGCTAGAGACCCAGTACTTC
D gene: .; clone size: .; J gene: TRBJ1-4; V gene: TRBV4-3; CDR3 protein: CASSQDDGQLNEKLFF; CDR3 DNA: TGCGCCAGCAGCCAAGACGATGGACAGCTTAATGAAAAACTGTTTTTT
D gene: TRBD1; clone size: many; J gene: TRBJ2-7; V gene: TRBV2; CDR3 protein: CASTLTGLYEQYF; CDR3 DNA: TGTGCCAGCACCCTGACAGGGCTCTACGAGCAGTACTTC
D gene: .; clone size: many; J gene: TRBJ1-6; V gene: TRBV4-3; CDR3 protein: CASSPQTGREGSPLHF; CDR3 DNA: TGCGCCAGCAGCCCCCAGACAGGTCGGGAGGGCTCACCCCTCCACTTT
D gene: TRBD1; clone size: many; J gene: TRBJ1-1; V gene: TRBV6-5; CDR3 protein: CASNMGTGNTEAFF; CDR3 DNA: TGTGCCAGCAATATGGGGACAGGGAACACTGAAGCTTTCTTT
D gene: TRBD1; clone size: .; J gene: TRBJ2-2; V gene: TRBV14; CDR3 protein: CASSQDGTGVNTGELFF; CDR3 DNA: TGTGCCAGCAGCCAAGATGGGACAGGGGTGAACACCGGGGAGCTGTTTTTT
D gene: TRBD1; clone size: .; J gene: TRBJ1-2; V gene: TRBV29-1; CDR3 protein: CSAIVTGSYYGYTF; CDR3 DNA: TGCAGCGCTATTGTGACAGGGAGCTACTATGGCTACACCTTC
D gene: .; clone size: .; J gene: TRBJ1-2; V gene: TRBV6-5; CDR3 protein: CASSGGRDGPNYGYTF; CDR3 DNA: TGTGCCAGCAGTGGAGGACGGGACGGGCCTAACTATGGCTACACCTTC
D gene: .; clone size: .; J gene: TRBJ1-1; V gene: TRBV6-6; CDR3 protein: CASNYYPGSQNEAFF; CDR3 DNA: TGTGCCAGCAACTATTATCCTGGGAGCCAGAACGAAGCTTTCTTT
D gene: .; clone size: .; J gene: TRBJ2-7; V gene: TRBV7-2; CDR3 protein: CASSLRGDRHEQYF; CDR3 DNA: TGTGCCAGCAGCTTACGGGGAGACCGCCACGAGCAGTACTTC
D gene: .; clone size: few; J gene: TRBJ1-2; V gene: TRBV19; CDR3 protein: CASSIVRATDGYTF; CDR3 DNA: TGTGCCAGTAGTATAGTTCGGGCCACGGATGGCTACACCTTC
D gene: .; clone size: many; J gene: TRBJ2-5; V gene: TRBV20-1; CDR3 protein: CSPRLQETQYF; CDR3 DNA: TGCAGTCCCAGACTTCAAGAGACCCAGTACTTC
D gene: TRBD1; clone size: .; J gene: TRBJ2-5; V gene: TRBV6-1; CDR3 protein: CASRQGQQETQYF; CDR3 DNA: TGTGCCAGTAGGCAGGGACAGCAAGAGACCCAGTACTTC
D gene: TRBD2; clone size: .; J gene: TRBJ2-7; V gene: TRBV6-5; CDR3 protein: CASSYQRTSGTNEQYF; CDR3 DNA: TGTGCCAGCAGTTACCAAAGAACTAGCGGAACGAACGAGCAGTACTTC
D gene: .; clone size: .; J gene: TRBJ1-5; V gene: TRBV25-1; CDR3 protein: CASSLLWQPNQPQHF; CDR3 DNA: TGTGCCAGCAGTTTATTGTGGCAACCCAATCAGCCCCAGCATTTT
D gene: TRBD1; clone size: .; J gene: TRBJ1-6; V gene: TRBV6-5; CDR3 protein: CASSYMRGRDNSPLHF; CDR3 DNA: TGTGCCAGCAGTTACATGAGGGGGCGAGATAATTCACCCCTCCACTTT
D gene: .; clone size: few; J gene: TRBJ2-2; V gene: TRBV25-1; CDR3 protein: CASSDPGQGGTGELFF; CDR3 DNA: TGTGCCAGCAGTGACCCCGGGCAGGGCGGGACCGGGGAGCTGTTTTTT
D gene: .; clone size: .; J gene: TRBJ1-2; V gene: TRBV29-1; CDR3 protein: CSVVTGTNYGYTF; CDR3 DNA: TGCAGCGTAGTAACAGGGACTAACTATGGCTACACCTTC
D gene: .; clone size: .; J gene: TRBJ2-5; V gene: TRBV7-6; CDR3 protein: CASSVEIVGETQYF; CDR3 DNA: TGTGCCAGCAGCGTTGAGATAGTCGGAGAGACCCAGTACTTC
D gene: TRBD1; clone size: .; J gene: TRBJ1-6; V gene: TRBV6-5; CDR3 protein: CASSAQGALTPLHF; CDR3 DNA: TGTGCCAGCAGTGCTCAGGGGGCATTAACACCCCTCCACTTT
D gene: .; clone size: few; J gene: TRBJ1-1; V gene: TRBV28; CDR3 protein: CASEWGRNTEAFF; CDR3 DNA: TGTGCCAGCGAGTGGGGACGGAACACTGAAGCTTTCTTT
D gene: TRBD1; clone size: many; J gene: TRBJ1-5; V gene: TRBV20-1; CDR3 protein: CSADRPSTPGQGRQPQHF; CDR3 DNA: TGCAGTGCTGACCGGCCCTCAACCCCAGGACAGGGACGACAGCCCCAGCATTTT
D gene: .; clone size: .; J gene: TRBJ1-1; V gene: TRBV6-2/TRBV6-3; CDR3 protein: CASSYSAGDTEAFF; CDR3 DNA: TGTGCCAGCAGTTACTCTGCGGGGGACACTGAAGCTTTCTTT
D gene: TRBD2; clone size: many; J gene: TRBJ2-7; V gene: TRBV7-9; CDR3 protein: CASSLGLAGGHYEQYF; CDR3 DNA: TGTGCCAGCAGCTTAGGCCTAGCGGGAGGCCACTACGAGCAGTACTTC
D gene: .; clone size: few; J gene: TRBJ2-7; V gene: TRBV6-1; CDR3 protein: CASRAIDTAYEQYF; CDR3 DNA: TGTGCCAGCAGGGCGATTGACACAGCCTACGAGCAGTACTTC
D gene: .; clone size: few; J gene: TRBJ1-5; V gene: TRBV6-2/TRBV6-3; CDR3 protein: CASSEFGVNQPQHF; CDR3 DNA: TGTGCCAGCAGTGAATTCGGGGTAAATCAGCCCCAGCATTTT
D gene: TRBD2; clone size: .; J gene: TRBJ2-7; V gene: TRBV30; CDR3 protein: CAWRTSGSHEQYF; CDR3 DNA: TGTGCCTGGAGGACTAGCGGGAGCCACGAGCAGTACTTC
D gene: .; clone size: .; J gene: TRBJ1-1; V gene: TRBV7-2; CDR3 protein: CASSTSTAYTEAFF; CDR3 DNA: TGTGCCAGCAGCACCTCGACAGCTTACACTGAAGCTTTCTTT
D gene: .; clone size: many; J gene: TRBJ2-7; V gene: TRBV10-3; CDR3 protein: CAISESKEQYF; CDR3 DNA: TGTGCCATCAGTGAGTCGAAAGAGCAGTACTTC
D gene: .; clone size: few; J gene: TRBJ2-7; V gene: TRBV11-2; CDR3 protein: CASSYTTSEQYF; CDR3 DNA: TGTGCCAGCAGTTATACTACTTCCGAGCAGTACTTC
D gene: .; clone size: many; J gene: TRBJ2-5; V gene: TRBV11-2; CDR3 protein: CASSAPGLASGQETQYF; CDR3 DNA: TGTGCCAGCAGCGCCCCTGGATTGGCGAGCGGGCAGGAGACCCAGTACTTC
D gene: .; clone size: many; J gene: TRBJ2-7; V gene: TRBV10-1; CDR3 protein: CASSEGDLRSTYEQYF; CDR3 DNA: TGCGCCAGCAGTGAAGGTGATCTACGGTCCACGTACGAGCAGTACTTC
D gene: .; clone size: few; J gene: TRBJ1-1; V gene: TRBV7-2; CDR3 protein: CASGAWGTEAFF; CDR3 DNA: TGTGCCAGCGGGGCCTGGGGCACTGAAGCTTTCTTT
D gene: TRBD1; clone size: few; J gene: TRBJ2-7; V gene: TRBV9; CDR3 protein: CASSAGQGESYEQYF; CDR3 DNA: TGTGCCAGCAGCGCCGGACAGGGTGAATCCTACGAGCAGTACTTC